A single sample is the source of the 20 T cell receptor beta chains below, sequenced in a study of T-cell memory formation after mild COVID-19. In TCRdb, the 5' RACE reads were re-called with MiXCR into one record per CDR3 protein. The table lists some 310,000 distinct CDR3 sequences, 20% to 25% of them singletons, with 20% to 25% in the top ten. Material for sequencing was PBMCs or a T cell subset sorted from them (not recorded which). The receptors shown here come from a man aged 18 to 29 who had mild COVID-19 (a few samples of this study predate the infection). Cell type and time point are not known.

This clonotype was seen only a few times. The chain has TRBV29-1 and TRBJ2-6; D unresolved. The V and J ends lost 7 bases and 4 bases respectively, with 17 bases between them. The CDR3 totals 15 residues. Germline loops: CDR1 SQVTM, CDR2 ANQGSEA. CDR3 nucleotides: TGCAGCGCCATTGGTCTCGGAGTGGGGGCCAACGTCCTGACTTTC. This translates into CSAIGLGVGANVLTF.

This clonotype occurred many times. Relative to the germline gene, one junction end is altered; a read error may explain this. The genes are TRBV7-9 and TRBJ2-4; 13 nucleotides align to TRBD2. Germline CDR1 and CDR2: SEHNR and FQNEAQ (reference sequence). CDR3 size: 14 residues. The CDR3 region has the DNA TGTGCCAGCACCCCTGGGACTAGCGGGGATCAGCACCACTTC. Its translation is CASTPGTSGDQHHF.

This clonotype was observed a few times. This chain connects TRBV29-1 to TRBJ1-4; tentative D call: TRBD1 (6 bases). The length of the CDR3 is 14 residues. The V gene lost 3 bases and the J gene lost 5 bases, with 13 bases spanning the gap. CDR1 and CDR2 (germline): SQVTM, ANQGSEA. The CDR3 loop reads CSVEFRGLNEKLFF. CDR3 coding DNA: TGCAGCGTTGAGTTCAGGGGCCTAAATGAAAAACTGTTTTTT.

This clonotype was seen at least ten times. The CDR3 nucleotides are TGTGCCAGCAGCTTAGGACTAGCAGATACGCAGTATTTT. Amino acid sequence: CASSLGLADTQYF. The chain employs TRBV7-9 and TRBJ2-3; D may be TRBD2 (6 bases). Germline V gene data show CDR1 as SEHNR and CDR2 as FQNEAQ (reference sequence). CDR3 length: 13 residues. V dropped 1 base and J dropped 4 bases, with 6 bases sitting between them.

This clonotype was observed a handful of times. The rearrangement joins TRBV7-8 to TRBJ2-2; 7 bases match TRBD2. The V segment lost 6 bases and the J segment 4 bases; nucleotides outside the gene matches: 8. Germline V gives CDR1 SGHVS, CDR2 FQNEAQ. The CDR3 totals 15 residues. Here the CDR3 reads CASSPWGGSTGELFF. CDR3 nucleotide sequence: TGTGCCAGCAGTCCATGGGGGGGGAGCACCGGGGAGCTGTTTTTT.

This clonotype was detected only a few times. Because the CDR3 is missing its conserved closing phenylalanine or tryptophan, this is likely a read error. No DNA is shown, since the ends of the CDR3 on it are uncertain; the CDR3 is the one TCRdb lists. This chain's CDR3 is CASSSGRSLV. The genes are TRBV7-6 and TRBJ1-1. Germline CDR1 SGHVS, CDR2 FNYEAQ. The CDR3 contains 10 residues when both ends are counted.

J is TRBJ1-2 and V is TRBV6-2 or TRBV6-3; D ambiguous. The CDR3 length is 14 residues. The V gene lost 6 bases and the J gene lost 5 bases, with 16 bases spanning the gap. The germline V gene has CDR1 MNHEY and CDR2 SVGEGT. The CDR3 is CASSPDGDPYGYTF. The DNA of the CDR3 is TGTGCCAGCAGCCCAGACGGAGACCCTTATGGCTACACCTTC.

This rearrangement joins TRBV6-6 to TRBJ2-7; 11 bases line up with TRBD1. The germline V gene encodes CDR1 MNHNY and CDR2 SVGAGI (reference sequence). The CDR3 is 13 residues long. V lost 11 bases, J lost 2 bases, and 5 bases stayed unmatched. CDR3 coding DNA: TGTGCCGCAGGGGACAGGGGGACCTACGAGCAGTACTTC. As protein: CAAGDRGTYEQYF.

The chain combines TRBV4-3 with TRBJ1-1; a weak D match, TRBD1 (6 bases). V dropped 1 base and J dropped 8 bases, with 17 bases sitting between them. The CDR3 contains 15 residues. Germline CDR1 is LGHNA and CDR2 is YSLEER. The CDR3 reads CASSQVYSGAREAFF. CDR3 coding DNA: TGCGCCAGCAGCCAAGTTTATTCAGGGGCCAGAGAAGCTTTCTTT.

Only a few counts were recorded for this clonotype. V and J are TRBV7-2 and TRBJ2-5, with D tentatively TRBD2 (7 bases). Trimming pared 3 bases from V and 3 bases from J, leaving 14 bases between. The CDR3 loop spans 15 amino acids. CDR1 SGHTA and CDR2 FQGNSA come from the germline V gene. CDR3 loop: CASSFGGGSEETQYF. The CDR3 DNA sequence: TGTGCCAGCAGCTTTGGCGGGGGCTCGGAAGAGACCCAGTACTTC. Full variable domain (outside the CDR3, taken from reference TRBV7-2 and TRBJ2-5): GAGVSQSPSNKVTEKGKDVELRCDPISGHTALYWYRQSLGQGLEFLIYFQGNSAPDKSGLPSDRFSAERTGGSVSTLTIQRTQQEDSAVYLCASSFGGGSEETQYFGPGTRLLVL.

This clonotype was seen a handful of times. CDR3 sequence: CASSQGQGSETQYF. DNA of the CDR3: TGCGCCAGCAGCCAAGGCCAGGGTTCAGAGACCCAGTACTTC. The rearrangement uses TRBV4-3 and TRBJ2-5, with D possibly being TRBD1 (5 bases). CDR1 LGHNA and CDR2 YSLEER come from the germline V gene. There are 14 residues in the CDR3. V was clipped by 1 base and J by 4 bases, with 10 bases between them.

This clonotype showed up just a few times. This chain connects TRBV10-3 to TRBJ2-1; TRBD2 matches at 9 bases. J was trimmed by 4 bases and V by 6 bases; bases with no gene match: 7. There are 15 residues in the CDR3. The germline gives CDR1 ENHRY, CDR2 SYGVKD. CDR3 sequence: CAISPSGGFYNEQFF. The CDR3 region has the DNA TGTGCCATCAGCCCAAGCGGGGGGTTTTACAATGAGCAGTTCTTC.

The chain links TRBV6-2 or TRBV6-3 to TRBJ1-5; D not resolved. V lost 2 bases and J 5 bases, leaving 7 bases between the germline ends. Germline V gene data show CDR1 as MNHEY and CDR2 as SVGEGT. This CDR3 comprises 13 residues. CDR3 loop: CASSYGLDQPQHF. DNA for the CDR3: TGTGCCAGCAGTTACGGGTTGGATCAGCCCCAGCATTTT.

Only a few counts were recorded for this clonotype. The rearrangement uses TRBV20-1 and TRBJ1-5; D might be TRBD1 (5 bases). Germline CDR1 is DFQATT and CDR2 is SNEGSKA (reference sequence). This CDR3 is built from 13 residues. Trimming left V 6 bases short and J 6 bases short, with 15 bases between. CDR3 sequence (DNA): TGCAGTGCCCGAGGGGTATTAGGTCAGCCCCAGCATTTT. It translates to CSARGVLGQPQHF.

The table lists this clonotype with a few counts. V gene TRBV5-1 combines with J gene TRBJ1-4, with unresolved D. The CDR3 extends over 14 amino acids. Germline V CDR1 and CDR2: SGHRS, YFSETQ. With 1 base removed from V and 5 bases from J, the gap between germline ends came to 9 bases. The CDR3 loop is CASSLYGGNEKLFF. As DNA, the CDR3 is TGCGCCAGCAGCTTGTACGGCGGAAATGAAAAACTGTTTTTT.

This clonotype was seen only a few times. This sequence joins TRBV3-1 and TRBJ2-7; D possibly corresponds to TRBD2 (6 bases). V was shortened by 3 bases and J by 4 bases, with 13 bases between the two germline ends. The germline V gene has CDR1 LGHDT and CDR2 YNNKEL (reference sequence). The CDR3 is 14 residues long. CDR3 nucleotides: TGTGCCAGCAGCCATGGGGGGACGGATTACGAGCAGTACTTC. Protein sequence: CASSHGGTDYEQYF.

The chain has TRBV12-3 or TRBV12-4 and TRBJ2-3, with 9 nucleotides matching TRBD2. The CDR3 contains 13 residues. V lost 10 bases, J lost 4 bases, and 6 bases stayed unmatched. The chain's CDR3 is CATTSSGADTQYF. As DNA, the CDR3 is TGTGCCACCACTTCTAGCGGGGCAGATACGCAGTATTTT.

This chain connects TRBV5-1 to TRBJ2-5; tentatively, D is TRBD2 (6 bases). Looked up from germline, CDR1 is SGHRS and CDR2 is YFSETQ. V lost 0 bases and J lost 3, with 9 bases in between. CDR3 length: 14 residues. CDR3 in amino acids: CASSLEWGEETQYF. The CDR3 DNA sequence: TGCGCCAGCAGCTTGGAATGGGGGGAAGAGACCCAGTACTTC.

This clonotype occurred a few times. The CDR3 loop is CASSLGSGAGETQYF. Here the CDR3 DNA reads TGTGCCAGCAGCTTAGGGTCGGGGGCAGGAGAGACCCAGTACTTC. The chain carries TRBV7-2 and TRBJ2-5, with D possibly being TRBD1 or TRBD2 (6 bases each). V lost 1 base to trimming and J lost 4 bases, with 13 bases between them. From germline, CDR1 is SGHTA and CDR2 FQGNSA. This CDR3 is 15 amino acids long.

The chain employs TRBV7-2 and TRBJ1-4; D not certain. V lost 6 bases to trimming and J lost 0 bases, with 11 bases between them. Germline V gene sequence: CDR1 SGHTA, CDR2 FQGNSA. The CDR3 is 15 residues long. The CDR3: CASRSRPATNEKLFF. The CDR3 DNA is TGTGCCAGCAGGTCCCGGCCCGCAACTAATGAAAAACTGTTTTTT.